This TCR beta chain came from a study of blood T cell repertoires in COVID-19. Overall study context: The samples span acute and convalescent COVID-19 from the United States, Italy and Spain. PBMCs, B-cell-depleted T cells, or T cells were the source of the cDNA or gDNA that made up the material.

In the authors' methods: The assay estimated nucleated cells by amplifying reference gene primers. This table comes from immunoSEQ multiplex PCR, and its TCRdb copy is limited to in-frame clones, with some not included. Clone size and V and J calls were adopted from that table, with D and trimming inferred from the DNA. The sample lists under 150,000 clones, about 85% occurring once. The junction had 5 bases not matched to a gene; V was cut back by 4 bases and J by 4 bases. Germline V gene data show CDR1 as MNHNY and CDR2 as SVGAGI (reference sequence). The CDR3 contains 14 residues. This receptor was identified in a man aged 45-65 years with acute or convalescent COVID-19. This chain joins TRBV6-6 and TRBJ2-7; 9 bases agree with TRBD1. Sequencing was performed on peripheral blood. The CDR3 region is CASSLDRGRYEQYF. The CDR3, as DNA: TGTGCCAGCAGTTTGGACAGGGGAAGATACGAGCAGTACTTC.